This TCR beta chain was observed in a study of T cells in Graves' hyperthyroidism and ophthalmopathy. The sample holds many counts of this clonotype. Its antigen is still unknown. The source material, RNA transcripts, was used to amplify TCR beta CDR3 regions. The primer set for the first-round RT-PCR of the TCR CDR3 was HTBI. TCRdb reprocessed the multiplex PCR reads via MiXCR and lists one record per CDR3 protein. The sample shows roughly 700,000 distinct CDR3 sequences, under 45% of them seen only once. V shed 5 bases and J 2 bases; nucleotides not matched to a gene: 4. Germline values: CDR1 SGHVS, CDR2 FNYEAQ. The CDR3 covers 15 residues. Diagnostic decisions used clinical symptoms, serum thyroxine and TRAb, thyroid ultrasound and orbital computed tomography. Fresh peripheral blood, 8 to 10 ml of it, supplied the PBMCs. Findings and caveats of the study: Median prediction lead before ophthalmopathy onset was 5 to 7 months with the model.

The rearrangement links TRBV7-6 to TRBJ1-3, with 9 positions matching TRBD1. What was sequenced was blood. This clonotype was sampled from a woman aged 40 to 55 with Graves' hyperthyroidism. CDR3 sequence: CASSITGGTGNTIYF. CDR3 bases: TGTGCCAGCAGCATCACAGGGGGCACTGGAAACACCATATATTTT.